The text below deals with one TCR beta chain. Its antigen is unidentified. This CDR3 region has 13 residues. Trimming at V came to 2 bases and at J to 6 bases, leaving 2 bases not matched to a gene. Germline values: CDR1 MNHNY, CDR2 SVGAGI (reference sequence). The data are from a study of cytomegalovirus exposure and HLA in healthy donors. Study as a whole: Early released data had tens of millions of unique TCRs, all coming from HLA-typed donors. Overall study results and limits: Follow-up analysis later connected one missense variant in DCLRE1C with trimming of TCR beta V- and J-genes. TCR beta sequences reportedly predicted most subjects' HLA-A and HLA-B alleles accurately.

PCR was performed using 60 Vbeta and 13 Jbeta primers. Generated by immunoSEQ multiplex PCR, the TCRdb table keeps only in-frame clones and is missing some. This sample has fewer than 250,000 clones; around 75% occur once, and the top ten carry 2.5% to 3.5%. Sequencing was performed on PBMCs. The chain employs TRBV6-6 and TRBJ2-7; 9 nucleotides align to TRBD2. The TCR was taken from a woman in her 30s in good health and CMV-seropositive. The CDR3 reads CASSYRREGEQYF. DNA for the CDR3: TGTGCCAGCAGTTACAGGCGGGAGGGCGAGCAGTACTTC.